The rows below give T cell receptor beta chains drawn from one sample of a study of molecular identifiers for immune sequencing clone quantification. TCRdb passed the PCR reads through MiXCR, listing each CDR3 protein once. The table includes roughly 90,000 distinct CDR3 sequences, 19% detected once. Material: naive CD8+ T cells from blood, with Jurkat cell RNA spiked in. These receptors originate from a human donor in good health. Some libraries in this study had Jurkat cell RNA spiked in. Each CDR3 is given with its conserved first and last residue. D genes are given only for firm matches. The size entry is marked missing in some rows and otherwise reads once, few, many or a size class.

abundance: many
j_gene: TRBJ2-7
d_gene: -
v_gene: TRBV14
CDR3nt: TGTGCCAGCAGCCAGTTCGGGACGCCCGAGCAGTACTTC
CDR3aa: CASSQFGTPEQYF

abundance: many
j_gene: TRBJ2-2
d_gene: TRBD2
v_gene: TRBV9
CDR3nt: TGTGCCAGCAGCACCCTAGCGGAGAACACCGGGGAGCTGTTTTTT
CDR3aa: CASSTLAENTGELFF

abundance: many
j_gene: TRBJ1-1
d_gene: -
v_gene: TRBV27
CDR3nt: TGTGCCAGCAGTGGACATGACCCCACTGAAGCTTTCTTT
CDR3aa: CASSGHDPTEAFF

abundance: many
j_gene: TRBJ2-3
d_gene: TRBD2
v_gene: TRBV9
CDR3nt: TGTGCCAGCAGCGTAGAGGGACTAGCGGGACGGGGCACAGATACGCAGTATTTT
CDR3aa: CASSVEGLAGRGTDTQYF

abundance: -
j_gene: TRBJ2-5
d_gene: -
v_gene: TRBV6-5
CDR3nt: TGTGCCAGCAGTCGACTAGACCAAGAGACCCAGTACTTC
CDR3aa: CASSRLDQETQYF

abundance: -
j_gene: TRBJ2-7
d_gene: -
v_gene: TRBV7-9
CDR3nt: TGTGCCAGCAGCTCGGGACATGGGGCGGCCTACGAGCAGTATTTC
CDR3aa: CASSSGHGAAYEQYF

abundance: many
j_gene: TRBJ2-2
d_gene: -
v_gene: TRBV9
CDR3nt: TGTGCCAGCAGCGTAGTTGCCAGAAACACCGGGGAGCTGTTTTTT
CDR3aa: CASSVVARNTGELFF

abundance: many
j_gene: TRBJ2-1
d_gene: -
v_gene: TRBV27
CDR3nt: TGTGCCAGCAGTTTATGGGGCTCCAATGAGCAGTTCTTC
CDR3aa: CASSLWGSNEQFF

abundance: many
j_gene: TRBJ2-2
d_gene: TRBD1
v_gene: TRBV7-9
CDR3nt: TGTGCCAGCAGCTCGGGACAGGGGGACGCCGGGGAGCTGTTTTTT
CDR3aa: CASSSGQGDAGELFF

abundance: few
j_gene: TRBJ2-7
d_gene: -
v_gene: TRBV11-2
CDR3nt: TGTGCCAGCAGCTTAGAGACAGTTTACGAGCAGTACTTC
CDR3aa: CASSLETVYEQYF

abundance: many
j_gene: TRBJ1-1
d_gene: -
v_gene: TRBV5-6
CDR3nt: TGTGCCAGCAGCCGAACTCCGTCTGGGATGAACACTGAAGCTTTCTTT
CDR3aa: CASSRTPSGMNTEAFF

abundance: many
j_gene: TRBJ2-5
d_gene: TRBD2
v_gene: TRBV24-1
CDR3nt: TGTGCCACCAGTGAACCCGGGACTAGCGGGTACTTCCAAGAGACCCAGTACTTC
CDR3aa: CATSEPGTSGYFQETQYF

abundance: many
j_gene: TRBJ2-7
d_gene: -
v_gene: TRBV6-2/TRBV6-3
CDR3nt: TGTGCCAGCAGTTACAGTTCCAGCTACGAGCAGTACTTC
CDR3aa: CASSYSSSYEQYF

abundance: many
j_gene: TRBJ1-1
d_gene: -
v_gene: TRBV4-3
CDR3nt: TGCGCCAGCAGCCAAGATTTATTTGGGGGGAACACTGAAGCTTTCTTT
CDR3aa: CASSQDLFGGNTEAFF

abundance: many
j_gene: TRBJ2-7
d_gene: -
v_gene: TRBV7-2
CDR3nt: TGTGCCAGCAGCTTAGCGCTAGGGTACGAGCAGTACTTC
CDR3aa: CASSLALGYEQYF

abundance: many
j_gene: TRBJ2-7
d_gene: -
v_gene: TRBV4-1
CDR3nt: TGCGCCAGCAGCCACGCTACAGGGTCCGCCTACGAGCAGTACTTC
CDR3aa: CASSHATGSAYEQYF

abundance: -
j_gene: TRBJ1-1
d_gene: TRBD1
v_gene: TRBV7-8
CDR3nt: TGTGCCAGCAGCTTACCGGGACAGGGGAACACTGAAGCTTTCTTT
CDR3aa: CASSLPGQGNTEAFF

abundance: many
j_gene: TRBJ2-6
d_gene: -
v_gene: TRBV5-1
CDR3nt: TGCGCCAGCAGCTTCCGACCCTCTGGGGCCAACGTCCTGACTTTC
CDR3aa: CASSFRPSGANVLTF

abundance: many
j_gene: TRBJ2-3
d_gene: -
v_gene: TRBV20-1
CDR3nt: TGCAGTGCTAGCGTCGGGGTCACCATGGGGGATACGCAGTATTTT
CDR3aa: CSASVGVTMGDTQYF

abundance: many
j_gene: TRBJ2-7
d_gene: -
v_gene: TRBV12-3/TRBV12-4
CDR3nt: TGTGCCAGCAGTTCCATCCGGGCTCCCACCTCCTACGAGCAGTACTTC
CDR3aa: CASSSIRAPTSYEQYF

abundance: many
j_gene: TRBJ2-2
d_gene: -
v_gene: TRBV7-9
CDR3nt: TGTGCCAGCAGGAGCGGCTCGAGCGGGGAGCTGTTTTTT
CDR3aa: CASRSGSSGELFF

abundance: many
j_gene: TRBJ2-7
d_gene: TRBD1
v_gene: TRBV4-1
CDR3nt: TGCGCCAGCAGCCAAGCACAGGGGCCCTCTTACGAGCAGTACTTC
CDR3aa: CASSQAQGPSYEQYF

abundance: -
j_gene: TRBJ2-3
d_gene: -
v_gene: TRBV7-9
CDR3nt: TGTGCCAGCAGCGGCCTAGATACGCAGTATTTT
CDR3aa: CASSGLDTQYF

abundance: many
j_gene: TRBJ2-7
d_gene: -
v_gene: TRBV7-6
CDR3nt: TGTGCCAGCAGCTTAGTAGCGGACTCCTACGAGCAGTACTTC
CDR3aa: CASSLVADSYEQYF

abundance: many
j_gene: TRBJ2-3
d_gene: -
v_gene: TRBV21-1
CDR3nt: TGTGCCAGCAGCGGCGAGCGGGAGGGCCCTGGAGATACGCAGTATTTT
CDR3aa: CASSGEREGPGDTQYF

abundance: many
j_gene: TRBJ2-7
d_gene: -
v_gene: TRBV7-9
CDR3nt: TGTGCCAGCAGCTACACCACGGACCCCTACGAGCAGTACTTC
CDR3aa: CASSYTTDPYEQYF

abundance: many
j_gene: TRBJ2-3
d_gene: -
v_gene: TRBV5-4
CDR3nt: TGTGCCAGCAGCTTGGCCGGGATTAGACACGGCACAGATACGCAGTATTTT
CDR3aa: CASSLAGIRHGTDTQYF

abundance: many
j_gene: TRBJ2-6
d_gene: TRBD1
v_gene: TRBV19
CDR3nt: TGTGCCAGTACGACAGGGGATGGGGCCAACGTCCTGACTTTC
CDR3aa: CASTTGDGANVLTF

abundance: many
j_gene: TRBJ2-3
d_gene: TRBD1
v_gene: TRBV6-2/TRBV6-3
CDR3nt: TGTGCCAGCACCAAACGGGACAGGGTGGCAGATACGCAGTATTTT
CDR3aa: CASTKRDRVADTQYF

abundance: few
j_gene: TRBJ2-7
d_gene: -
v_gene: TRBV28
CDR3nt: TGTGCCAGCAGTTTGGAACAAAGACTACTTGTGGAGCAGTACTTC
CDR3aa: CASSLEQRLLVEQYF

abundance: many
j_gene: TRBJ2-3
d_gene: -
v_gene: TRBV19
CDR3nt: TGTGCCAGTAGTATAGAACCCACCACAGATACGCAGTATTTT
CDR3aa: CASSIEPTTDTQYF

abundance: -
j_gene: TRBJ1-3
d_gene: -
v_gene: TRBV5-6
CDR3nt: TGTGCCAGCAGCTTGGCAGTTTACTCTGGAAACACCATATATTTT
CDR3aa: CASSLAVYSGNTIYF

abundance: many
j_gene: TRBJ2-7
d_gene: TRBD1
v_gene: TRBV7-9
CDR3nt: TGTGCCAGCAGCTACCGACAGGGCTCCTCCTACGAGCAGTACTTC
CDR3aa: CASSYRQGSSYEQYF

abundance: many
j_gene: TRBJ2-3
d_gene: -
v_gene: TRBV20-1
CDR3nt: TGCAGTGCTAGAGGCAGCTGGATCACAGATACGCAGTATTTT
CDR3aa: CSARGSWITDTQYF

abundance: many
j_gene: TRBJ1-5
d_gene: -
v_gene: TRBV29-1
CDR3nt: TGCAGCGTTGATTCAGGGGAAGGTAATCAGCCCCAGCATTTT
CDR3aa: CSVDSGEGNQPQHF

abundance: many
j_gene: TRBJ2-3
d_gene: -
v_gene: TRBV4-3
CDR3nt: TGCGCCAGCAGCCAAGTGGTGGAAGATACGCAGTATTTT
CDR3aa: CASSQVVEDTQYF

abundance: -
j_gene: TRBJ1-1
d_gene: -
v_gene: TRBV2
CDR3nt: TGTGCCAGCAGACCCGACCTGAACACTGAAGCTTTCTTT
CDR3aa: CASRPDLNTEAFF

abundance: many
j_gene: TRBJ2-5
d_gene: TRBD1
v_gene: TRBV28
CDR3nt: TGTGCCAGCAGAGAGACAGGGGACCAAGAGACCCAGTACTTC
CDR3aa: CASRETGDQETQYF

abundance: many
j_gene: TRBJ2-3
d_gene: TRBD2
v_gene: TRBV10-1
CDR3nt: TGCGCCAGCAGTGCCCTAGCGGACAGCACAGATACGCAGTATTTT
CDR3aa: CASSALADSTDTQYF

abundance: -
j_gene: TRBJ1-1
d_gene: -
v_gene: TRBV4-1
CDR3nt: TGCGCCAGCAGCCACCAACATGACATGAACACTGAAGCTTTCTTT
CDR3aa: CASSHQHDMNTEAFF

abundance: -
j_gene: TRBJ2-7
d_gene: -
v_gene: TRBV24-1
CDR3nt: TGTGCCACCAGTGGTTCGTCTCGGACCCTGGGGGAGCAGTACTTC
CDR3aa: CATSGSSRTLGEQYF

abundance: many
j_gene: TRBJ1-6
d_gene: -
v_gene: TRBV15
CDR3nt: TGTGCCACCAGCAGAATCAGTGATTCACCCCTCCACTTT
CDR3aa: CATSRISDSPLHF

abundance: -
j_gene: TRBJ2-3
d_gene: TRBD1
v_gene: TRBV9
CDR3nt: TGTGCCTGCAGCGTGGGGGACAGGGGTGAAACAGATACGCAGTATTTT
CDR3aa: CACSVGDRGETDTQYF

abundance: -
j_gene: TRBJ2-5
d_gene: -
v_gene: TRBV11-3
CDR3nt: TGTGCCAGCAGCTTAGGCGAGCAGTACCAAGAGACCCAGTACTTC
CDR3aa: CASSLGEQYQETQYF

abundance: -
j_gene: TRBJ2-7
d_gene: TRBD2
v_gene: TRBV20-1
CDR3nt: TGCAGTGCCATGGGCCCCGTAGCGGGAGGGCCCCACGAGCAGTACTTC
CDR3aa: CSAMGPVAGGPHEQYF

abundance: many
j_gene: TRBJ2-5
d_gene: TRBD2
v_gene: TRBV6-2/TRBV6-3
CDR3nt: TGTGCCAGCAGTTGGGACTACCAGACCCAAGAGACCCAGTACTTC
CDR3aa: CASSWDYQTQETQYF

abundance: many
j_gene: TRBJ1-2
d_gene: -
v_gene: TRBV2
CDR3nt: TGTGCCAGCAGCGTGACTGACAGCAGTAACTATGGCTACACCTTC
CDR3aa: CASSVTDSSNYGYTF

abundance: many
j_gene: TRBJ2-5
d_gene: -
v_gene: TRBV12-3/TRBV12-4
CDR3nt: TGTGCCAGCAGTTCCCGGGGCCTTCAAGAGACCCAGTACTTC
CDR3aa: CASSSRGLQETQYF

abundance: many
j_gene: TRBJ1-5
d_gene: TRBD1
v_gene: TRBV12-3/TRBV12-4
CDR3nt: TGTGCCAGCAGTCAGGGGGTCCAGCCCCAGCATTTT
CDR3aa: CASSQGVQPQHF

abundance: -
j_gene: TRBJ2-1
d_gene: TRBD1
v_gene: TRBV29-1
CDR3nt: TGCAGCGCCCGGACAGGGCTGGAGGAGCAGTTCTTC
CDR3aa: CSARTGLEEQFF